This T cell receptor (beta chain) was sequenced in a study of blood T cell repertoires in COVID-19 (dated by TCRdb to 2020 to 2022). Broadly, across the study: The collaborator samples originated in the United States, Italy and Spain and spanned the acute and convalescent phases of COVID-19. The prospective study material was composed of cDNA or gDNA derived from T cells, B-cell-depleted T cells, or PBMCs. Deeply sampled blood TCRbeta repertoires from subjects exposed to, actively infected with, or recovered from COVID-19 were included in the dataset. The repertoires were released in a freely available public database intended as a resource for research on the immune response to SARS-CoV-2. Samples came from the ongoing ImmuneRACE study (first 160 participants) plus 1,254 subjects from 6 global collaborators. Nearly every sample came with metadata listing a de-identified subject ID, COVID-19 status, age in years and sex. Where available, HLA class I and class II types were taken from metadata supplied by the sample provider and were not determined by assay-based typing.

Trimming removed 5 bases from V and 1 base from J; the gene matches leave 6 bases unexplained. CDR1 and CDR2, looked up from the germline V gene (reference sequence), are MNHEY and SMNVEV. From cysteine to phenylalanine, the CDR3 is 15 amino acids long. Solely the CDR3 DNA is kept, with 45 bases framed from the first base. Study-wide conclusions, independent of this receptor: The amount of clinical and demographic metadata varied by source and participant and was provided uncurated.

One collaborating source in Seattle enrolled patients while the patients were actively infected and followed the patients over time throughout the course of disease. Whole blood was collected in K2EDTA tubes by collaborating institutions according to the institutions' own protocols. For TCRbeta analysis, collaborators shipped samples as frozen whole blood, isolated PBMCs, or DNA extracted from either of those sample types. This clone was seen only once. What this receptor recognizes is not known. No base-level quality is on record; no much larger clone is a single base apart. The immunoSEQ Assay, a bias-controlled multiplex PCR, was used to amplify TCRbeta CDR3 regions from genomic DNA. The study's processing was this. The number of nucleated cells in each sample was estimated by amplification of reference gene primers within the assay. To quantify the absolute abundance of each unique TCRbeta CDR3 rearrangement, sequence reads were collapsed and filtered. Productive Simpson clonality was computed per sample as the square root of Simpson's diversity index over productive rearrangements. This immuneACCESS table, as held by TCRdb, lists in-frame sequences with V and J called but not all clones. Of the missing ones, under half trace to an unresolved V gene in checked studies; the others have no known cause. The V and J calls and clone size were taken over from that table, and D and trimming were inferred from the DNA. The sample table shows 80,000 or so clones, and roughly 85% are seen once. The ten largest make up 8.5% to 10% of the sample.

The receptor's source is a man aged 45 to 65 with COVID-19, enrolled during active disease. Recombination linked TRBV27 to TRBJ2-5; the junction holds 8 bases that match TRBD1. Sequencing was carried out using peripheral blood. The DNA is as follows: TGTGCCAGCAGTCCGGGACAGGTGATCCAAGAGACCCAGTACTTC. Its amino acids are CASSPGQVIQETQYF.